This T cell receptor (beta chain) was profiled in a study of T cell repertoires in cytomegalovirus infection. Study information: CMV infection and matching HLA type were both indicated by public TCR beta signatures. Study-wide points: Cumulative public TCR beta family frequency identified CMV carriers with the relevant HLA.

This CDR3 spans 14 amino acids. Trimming shortened V by 3 bases and J by 2 bases, and 12 bases separated the two germline ends. CDR1 is SGHRS and CDR2 is YFSETQ in the germline V gene. MiXCR, run by TCRdb on the reads, gives a single entry per CDR3 protein. The sample consists of more than 150,000 distinct CDR3 sequences, roughly 19% of them appearing once. About this clonotype itself: Its target is unknown.

The chain is built from TRBV5-1 and TRBJ2-7; D unresolved. Sequencing was done on a sample of PBMCs. This receptor was taken from a human donor in good health (CMV status not recorded). Some clones in this sample may be carry-over from other donors' samples. The CDR3 protein is CASSSTNTPYEQYF. CDR3 DNA sequence: TGCGCCAGCAGCTCAACCAACACCCCCTACGAGCAGTACTTC.